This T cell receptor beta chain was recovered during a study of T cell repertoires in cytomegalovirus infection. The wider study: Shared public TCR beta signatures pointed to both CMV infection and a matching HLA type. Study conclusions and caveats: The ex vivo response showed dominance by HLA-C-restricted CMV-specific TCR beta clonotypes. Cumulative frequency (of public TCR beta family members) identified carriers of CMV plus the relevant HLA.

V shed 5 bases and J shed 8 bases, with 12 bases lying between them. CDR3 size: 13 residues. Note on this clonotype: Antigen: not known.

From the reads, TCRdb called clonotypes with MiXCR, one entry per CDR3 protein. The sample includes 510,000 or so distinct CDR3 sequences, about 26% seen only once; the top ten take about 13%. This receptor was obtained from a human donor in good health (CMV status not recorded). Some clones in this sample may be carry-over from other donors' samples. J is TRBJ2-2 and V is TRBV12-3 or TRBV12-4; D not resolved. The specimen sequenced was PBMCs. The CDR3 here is CASSRVALGELFF. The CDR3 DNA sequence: TGTGCCAGCAGTCGAGTTGCTCTTGGGGAGCTGTTTTTT.